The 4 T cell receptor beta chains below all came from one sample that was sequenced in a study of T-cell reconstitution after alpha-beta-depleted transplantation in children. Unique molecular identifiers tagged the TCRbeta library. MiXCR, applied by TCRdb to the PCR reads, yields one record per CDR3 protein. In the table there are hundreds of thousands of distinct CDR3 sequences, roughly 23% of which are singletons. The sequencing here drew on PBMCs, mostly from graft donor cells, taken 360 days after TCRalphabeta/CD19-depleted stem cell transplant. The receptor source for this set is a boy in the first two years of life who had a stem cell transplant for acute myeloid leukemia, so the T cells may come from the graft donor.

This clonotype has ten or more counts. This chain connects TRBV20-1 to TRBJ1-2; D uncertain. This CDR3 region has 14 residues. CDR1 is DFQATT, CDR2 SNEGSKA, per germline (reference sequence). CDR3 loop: CSARDARSNYGYTF. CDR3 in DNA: TGCAGCGCGCGAGATGCCAGATCTAACTATGGCTACACCTTC.

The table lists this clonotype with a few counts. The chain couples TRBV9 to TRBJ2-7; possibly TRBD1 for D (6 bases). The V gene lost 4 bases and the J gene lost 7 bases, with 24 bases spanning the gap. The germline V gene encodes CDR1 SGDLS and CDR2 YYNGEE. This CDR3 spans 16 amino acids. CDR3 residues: CASSTGTSLTQREQYF. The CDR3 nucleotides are TGTGCCAGCAGCACCGGGACATCTCTAACCCAACGGGAGCAGTACTTC. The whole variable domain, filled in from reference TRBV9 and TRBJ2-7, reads DSGVTQTPKHLITATGQRVTLRCSPRSGDLSVYWYQQSLDQGLQFLIQYYNGEERAKGNILERFSAQQFPDLHSELNLSSLELGDSALYFCASSTGTSLTQREQYFGPGTRLTVT.

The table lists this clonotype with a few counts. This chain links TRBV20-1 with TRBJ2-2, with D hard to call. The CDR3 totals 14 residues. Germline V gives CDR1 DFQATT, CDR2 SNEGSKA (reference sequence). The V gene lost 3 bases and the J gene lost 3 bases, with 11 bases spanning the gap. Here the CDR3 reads CSASLVGDTGELFF. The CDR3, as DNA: TGCAGTGCTAGCCTGGTTGGGGACACCGGGGAGCTGTTTTTT.

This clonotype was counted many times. The CDR3 DNA follows: TGTGCCAGCAGTGTGACAGGGCACAGCACTGAAGCTTTCTTT. Its protein is CASSVTGHSTEAFF. The chain has TRBV25-1 and TRBJ1-1, with TRBD1 matching 7 bases. V shed 4 bases and J 4 bases; nucleotides not matched to a gene: 6. The germline V gene has CDR1 MGHDK and CDR2 SYGVNS. The CDR3 runs 14 residues.